This T cell receptor (beta chain) comes out of a study of T cell repertoires in cytomegalovirus infection. Study background: HLA-B-restricted CMV epitopes that are well studied, plus recently identified HLA-C-restricted ones, were used by the study. An indication of both CMV infection and matching HLA type came from public TCR beta signatures. Findings and caveats of the study: Across the ex vivo response, the dominant clonotypes were HLA-C-restricted CMV-specific TCR beta clonotypes. Identification of carriers of CMV plus the relevant HLA was performed using cumulative public TCR beta family frequency.

MiXCR, run by TCRdb on the reads, gives a single entry per CDR3 protein. The sample records roughly 80,000 distinct CDR3 sequences, roughly a quarter being singletons. Per germline, CDR1 MDHEN and CDR2 SYDVKM. The CDR3 loop spans 16 amino acids. With 2 bases clipped from V and 6 bases from J, the junction kept 12 bases outside the gene matches. In the case of this clonotype: No antigen is known for it.

The clonotype originates from a human donor in good health (CMV status not recorded). Some clones in this sample may be carry-over from other donors' samples. V gene TRBV28 combines with J gene TRBJ2-7; 8 nucleotides line up with TRBD1. Sample: CD8+ T cells from cultured PBMCs, taken from culture after CMV antigen stimulation. CDR3 nucleotides: TGTGCCAGCAGTTTAAACGTCGGGACAGGAGGCTGCGAGCAGTACTTC. Translating it yields CASSLNVGTGGCEQYF.